This TCR beta chain emerged from a study of shared clonotypes between healthy human individuals. Overall study context: Per donor, three plates held CD4 naive cells, three held CD4 memory, two held CD8 naive and one held CD8 memory.

Study-level findings and limits: Researchers found naive subsets generally carried larger estimated richness than memory subsets.

The repertoire was sequenced with immunoSEQ multiplex PCR; TCRdb's copy has only in-frame clones and lacks some. Of approximately 2,000,000 clones in the sample, 80% to 95% are singletons; the top ten hold around 0.35%. V was cut by 1 base and J by 5 bases, with 9 bases left in between. In germline, CDR1 is SGHRS, CDR2 YFSETQ. The CDR3 contains 13 residues. Note on this clone: Its matching antigen is unknown.

The chain recombines TRBV5-1 with TRBJ1-2; tentatively, D is TRBD1 (5 bases). The receptor was derived from a man between 18 and 35 years old in good health. Some clones in this sample may be carry-over from other donors' samples. Sequencing input: naive CD4+ T cells from PBMCs. Subset defined: CD45RA+ positively selected. This CDR3 is CASSLNRLYGYTF. Here the CDR3 DNA reads TGCGCCAGCAGCTTGAACAGGCTTTATGGCTACACCTTC.